This is a list of T cell receptor beta chains from one sample in a study of blood T cells in healthy people across ages. TCRdb used MiXCR to reprocess the 5' RACE reads, holding one entry per CDR3 protein. Here the sample spans over 1,300,000 distinct CDR3 sequences, approximately 59% being singletons. The sequencing input was blood. The receptors derive from a man in his late teens or twenties in good health. Both conserved end residues are part of each CDR3. Fields, in order: J gene, V gene, D gene, clone size, CDR3 DNA, CDR3 protein. The D gene is left open where the match is weak. Some rows mark clone size as missing; the rest say once, few, many or name a class of expanded clone.

J gene: TRBJ1-1
V gene: TRBV6-5
D gene: TRBD1
clone size: once
CDR3 DNA: TGTGCCAGCACCAGGACAGGGGCCACTGAAGCTTTCTTT
CDR3 protein: CASTRTGATEAFF

J gene: TRBJ1-6
V gene: TRBV5-1
D gene: TRBD1
clone size: once
CDR3 DNA: TGCGCCAGCAGCATTAGGACAGGAAATTCACCCCTCCACTTT
CDR3 protein: CASSIRTGNSPLHF

J gene: TRBJ2-7
V gene: TRBV6-2/TRBV6-3
D gene: NA
clone size: few
CDR3 DNA: TGTGCCAGCAGTTACCGCCGGACAACTTCTTACTCCTACGAGCAGTACTTC
CDR3 protein: CASSYRRTTSYSYEQYF

J gene: TRBJ2-7
V gene: TRBV7-9
D gene: NA
clone size: NA
CDR3 DNA: TGTGCCGGGTCCCCGTCGTCGGTAGAGGACGAGCAGTACTTC
CDR3 protein: CAGSPSSVEDEQYF

J gene: TRBJ1-2
V gene: TRBV21-1
D gene: NA
clone size: NA
CDR3 DNA: TGTGCCAGCACCGGTGACAGGGACAGGACGAACTTCTTTGGGTTGAGCTACACCTTC
CDR3 protein: CASTGDRDRTNFFGLSYTF

J gene: TRBJ2-7
V gene: TRBV10-3
D gene: NA
clone size: NA
CDR3 DNA: TGTGCCATCAGTGAGTCGGCCGGGACGGTCTCCTACGAGCAGTACTTC
CDR3 protein: CAISESAGTVSYEQYF

J gene: TRBJ2-7
V gene: TRBV27
D gene: NA
clone size: NA
CDR3 DNA: TGTGCCAGCTCGATCCAGGGGGGCGGCTACGAGCAGTACTTC
CDR3 protein: CASSIQGGGYEQYF

J gene: TRBJ1-2
V gene: TRBV6-1
D gene: NA
clone size: NA
CDR3 DNA: TGTGCCAGCCGCCCCTCCGGGAGGGTAGATGGCTACACCTTC
CDR3 protein: CASRPSGRVDGYTF

J gene: TRBJ2-7
V gene: TRBV4-1
D gene: NA
clone size: few
CDR3 DNA: TGCGCCAGCAGCCAAGAGCCGGGACGGAGGTCCCAATTCTACGAGCAGTACTTC
CDR3 protein: CASSQEPGRRSQFYEQYF

J gene: TRBJ2-5
V gene: TRBV7-9
D gene: TRBD2
clone size: NA
CDR3 DNA: TGTGCCAGCAGCTCACACACTAGCGGGATGGGCCAAGAGACCCAGTACTTC
CDR3 protein: CASSSHTSGMGQETQYF

J gene: TRBJ2-5
V gene: TRBV2
D gene: NA
clone size: NA
CDR3 DNA: TGTGCCAGCAGTGAACCACTAACAAAAGAGACCCAGTACTTC
CDR3 protein: CASSEPLTKETQYF

J gene: TRBJ2-3
V gene: TRBV6-5
D gene: TRBD2
clone size: NA
CDR3 DNA: TGTGCCAGCAGTTACTACGGGGGGAGCACAGATACGCAGTATTTT
CDR3 protein: CASSYYGGSTDTQYF

J gene: TRBJ2-2
V gene: TRBV10-3
D gene: NA
clone size: NA
CDR3 DNA: TGTGCCATCAGTGAGGGCGACAGGATAGACACCGGGGAGCTGTTTTTT
CDR3 protein: CAISEGDRIDTGELFF

J gene: TRBJ2-1
V gene: TRBV6-5
D gene: NA
clone size: NA
CDR3 DNA: TGTGCCACTAGCCGGGGGGCGCGTTATGAGCAGTTCTTC
CDR3 protein: CATSRGARYEQFF

J gene: TRBJ1-6
V gene: TRBV20-1
D gene: TRBD1
clone size: NA
CDR3 DNA: TGCAGTGCTGCGCCGGGACAGCCTAATTCACCCCTCCACTTT
CDR3 protein: CSAAPGQPNSPLHF

J gene: TRBJ1-4
V gene: TRBV4-3
D gene: NA
clone size: NA
CDR3 DNA: TGCGCCAGCAGCCAAGAAGGGGCGGAGGGTGAAAAACTGTTTTTT
CDR3 protein: CASSQEGAEGEKLFF

J gene: TRBJ2-3
V gene: TRBV5-5
D gene: TRBD1
clone size: NA
CDR3 DNA: TGTGCCAGCAGCTTGTTCTGGGACAGGGGCACAGATACGCAGTATTTT
CDR3 protein: CASSLFWDRGTDTQYF

J gene: TRBJ2-7
V gene: TRBV28
D gene: NA
clone size: NA
CDR3 DNA: TGTGCCAGCAGTTCTTCAAAAGTAGGGGTAATCGAGCAGTACTTC
CDR3 protein: CASSSSKVGVIEQYF

J gene: TRBJ1-5
V gene: TRBV20-1
D gene: NA
clone size: NA
CDR3 DNA: TGCAGTGCTAGGAGTGGCAGGGCCCCCAATCAGCCCCAGCATTTT
CDR3 protein: CSARSGRAPNQPQHF

J gene: TRBJ2-1
V gene: TRBV10-3
D gene: TRBD2
clone size: NA
CDR3 DNA: TGTGCCACCCAGGGGATGCGAGGACTAGCGGGGGCTAATGAGCAGTTCTTC
CDR3 protein: CATQGMRGLAGANEQFF

J gene: TRBJ2-4
V gene: TRBV5-1
D gene: TRBD2
clone size: NA
CDR3 DNA: TGCGCCAGCAGAGGGGAGGGCATTCAGTACTTC
CDR3 protein: CASRGEGIQYF

J gene: TRBJ2-7
V gene: TRBV10-3
D gene: TRBD2
clone size: NA
CDR3 DNA: TGTGCCATCAGCCCCTTTAGCGGGAGGACCGACTACGAGCAGTACTTC
CDR3 protein: CAISPFSGRTDYEQYF

J gene: TRBJ2-1
V gene: TRBV28
D gene: NA
clone size: NA
CDR3 DNA: TGTGCCAGCAGCCTCCCCGGCTGGAGGAGCTCCTACAATGAGCAGTTCTTC
CDR3 protein: CASSLPGWRSSYNEQFF

J gene: TRBJ2-7
V gene: TRBV29-1
D gene: NA
clone size: NA
CDR3 DNA: TGCAGCGCTACAGGGATAGAATCCTACGAGCAGTACTTC
CDR3 protein: CSATGIESYEQYF

J gene: TRBJ2-3
V gene: TRBV25-1
D gene: NA
clone size: NA
CDR3 DNA: TGTGCCAGCAGTGAATCCTTAGGCAGTTTTGCAGATACGCAGTATTTT
CDR3 protein: CASSESLGSFADTQYF

J gene: TRBJ2-7
V gene: TRBV5-6
D gene: NA
clone size: NA
CDR3 DNA: TGTGCCAGGGAGGCAGCGAACTACGAGCAGTACTTC
CDR3 protein: CAREAANYEQYF

J gene: TRBJ2-2
V gene: TRBV7-2
D gene: NA
clone size: NA
CDR3 DNA: TGTGCCAGCGCTGACATAGACACCGGGGAGCTGTTTTTT
CDR3 protein: CASADIDTGELFF

J gene: TRBJ2-5
V gene: TRBV2
D gene: NA
clone size: NA
CDR3 DNA: TGTGCCAGCATTGAGGTTCAACGCGTAGAGACCCAGTACTTC
CDR3 protein: CASIEVQRVETQYF

J gene: TRBJ2-7
V gene: TRBV20-1
D gene: NA
clone size: NA
CDR3 DNA: TGCAGTGCTAGTATGGCTGTATACAATGAGCAGTACTTC
CDR3 protein: CSASMAVYNEQYF

J gene: TRBJ1-2
V gene: TRBV19
D gene: TRBD1
clone size: NA
CDR3 DNA: TGTGCCAGTACGGCGGGGGGACAGGGTGTCTATGGCTACACCTTC
CDR3 protein: CASTAGGQGVYGYTF

J gene: TRBJ2-5
V gene: TRBV11-2
D gene: NA
clone size: NA
CDR3 DNA: TGTGCCAGCAGTGGGACGTCTTTCCCCCAAGAGACCCAGTACTTC
CDR3 protein: CASSGTSFPQETQYF

J gene: TRBJ1-2
V gene: TRBV27
D gene: NA
clone size: few
CDR3 DNA: TGTGCCAGCGGACACATCGATGGCTACACCTTC
CDR3 protein: CASGHIDGYTF

J gene: TRBJ2-5
V gene: TRBV7-9
D gene: TRBD1
clone size: NA
CDR3 DNA: TGTGCCAGCAGCCCCCGGACAGGGGGGAAAGAGACCCAGTACTTC
CDR3 protein: CASSPRTGGKETQYF

J gene: TRBJ2-7
V gene: TRBV10-3
D gene: TRBD2
clone size: NA
CDR3 DNA: TGTCCTCCATCATGGGGAAGGGGTAGCGGGGTCCACGAGCAGTACTTC
CDR3 protein: CPPSWGRGSGVHEQYF

J gene: TRBJ2-5
V gene: TRBV7-9
D gene: NA
clone size: NA
CDR3 DNA: TGTGCCAGCAGCTTAGCCCGGGGTAGGCGGGCGACACAAGAGACCCAGTACTTC
CDR3 protein: CASSLARGRRATQETQYF

J gene: TRBJ2-7
V gene: TRBV4-1
D gene: TRBD2
clone size: NA
CDR3 DNA: TGCGCCAGCAGCCCTGGATTGTATTGGGGGAGGGATTCCTACGAGCAGTACTTC
CDR3 protein: CASSPGLYWGRDSYEQYF

J gene: TRBJ2-7
V gene: TRBV27
D gene: TRBD1
clone size: few
CDR3 DNA: TGTGCCAGCAGTTTATCGGGGGACAGGGGGCTGTACGAGCAGTACTTC
CDR3 protein: CASSLSGDRGLYEQYF

J gene: TRBJ1-2
V gene: TRBV4-1
D gene: NA
clone size: NA
CDR3 DNA: TGCGCCAGCAGCCAAGCGGCCGGGGGCGATGGCTACACCTTC
CDR3 protein: CASSQAAGGDGYTF

J gene: TRBJ2-1
V gene: TRBV20-1
D gene: NA
clone size: NA
CDR3 DNA: TGCAGTGCCACCCAATCCGCTAATGAGCAGTTCTTC
CDR3 protein: CSATQSANEQFF

J gene: TRBJ1-2
V gene: TRBV6-6
D gene: NA
clone size: NA
CDR3 DNA: TGTGCCAGCAGCCCGGACAGTGCCTTGGGCTACACCTTC
CDR3 protein: CASSPDSALGYTF

J gene: TRBJ1-2
V gene: TRBV25-1
D gene: NA
clone size: few
CDR3 DNA: TGTGCCAGCAGTGAACTTACTATGGGCTACACCTTC
CDR3 protein: CASSELTMGYTF

J gene: TRBJ2-3
V gene: TRBV28
D gene: TRBD2
clone size: NA
CDR3 DNA: TGTGCCAGCAGTTTGCGGGAGTCAGATACGCAGTATTTT
CDR3 protein: CASSLRESDTQYF

J gene: TRBJ2-1
V gene: TRBV3-1
D gene: NA
clone size: few
CDR3 DNA: TGTGCCAGCAGCCAAGATCGACTGTACAATGAGCAGTTCTTC
CDR3 protein: CASSQDRLYNEQFF

J gene: TRBJ2-7
V gene: TRBV6-2/TRBV6-3
D gene: TRBD1
clone size: NA
CDR3 DNA: TGTGCCACCTACAGGGGGCCATCCTACGAGCAGTACTTC
CDR3 protein: CATYRGPSYEQYF

J gene: TRBJ2-7
V gene: TRBV7-9
D gene: TRBD2
clone size: NA
CDR3 DNA: TGTGCCGCCTGGGGTAGCGGGGGGACCTACGAGCAGTACTTC
CDR3 protein: CAAWGSGGTYEQYF

J gene: TRBJ1-6
V gene: TRBV27
D gene: NA
clone size: NA
CDR3 DNA: TGTGCCAGCAGTTTGTCGTATGGGGCTTCACCCCTCCACTTT
CDR3 protein: CASSLSYGASPLHF

J gene: TRBJ2-3
V gene: TRBV27
D gene: NA
clone size: NA
CDR3 DNA: TGTGCCAGCAGTTTATATCCCCACGGACCGCAGTATTTT
CDR3 protein: CASSLYPHGPQYF

J gene: TRBJ2-1
V gene: TRBV25-1
D gene: TRBD2
clone size: NA
CDR3 DNA: TGTGCCAGCACCTATATAGCGGGAGAACAGCAGTTCTTC
CDR3 protein: CASTYIAGEQQFF

J gene: TRBJ2-1
V gene: TRBV28
D gene: NA
clone size: few
CDR3 DNA: TGTGCCAGCACCTCCCCTCCCAGGGGCTCCTACAATGAGCAGTTCTTC
CDR3 protein: CASTSPPRGSYNEQFF

J gene: TRBJ2-3
V gene: TRBV3-1
D gene: NA
clone size: NA
CDR3 DNA: TGTGCCAGCAGCCAAGATCTGGCGGATGTCCGGGAAGAAGTTGCAGATACGCAGTATTTT
CDR3 protein: CASSQDLADVREEVADTQYF

J gene: TRBJ2-1
V gene: TRBV6-5
D gene: TRBD1
clone size: NA
CDR3 DNA: TGTGCCAGCAGTTACTCTACGCAAAATCGGGACAGTGAGCAGTTCTTC
CDR3 protein: CASSYSTQNRDSEQFF

J gene: TRBJ1-1
V gene: TRBV9
D gene: NA
clone size: NA
CDR3 DNA: TGTGCCAGCAGCGTAGTTAGGGGCTGGGGCACTGAAGCTTTCTTT
CDR3 protein: CASSVVRGWGTEAFF

J gene: TRBJ2-1
V gene: TRBV28
D gene: NA
clone size: few
CDR3 DNA: TGTGCCAGCAGTTTATGGAAGAAGGTGTTCTTC
CDR3 protein: CASSLWKKVFF

J gene: TRBJ2-1
V gene: TRBV20-1
D gene: NA
clone size: few
CDR3 DNA: TGCAGTGGCCAGTTCCACAATGAGCAGTTCTTC
CDR3 protein: CSGQFHNEQFF

J gene: TRBJ2-1
V gene: TRBV4-1
D gene: NA
clone size: NA
CDR3 DNA: TGCGCCAGCAGCCAAGAGGGGGGGCTTTTAAATGAGCAGTTCTTC
CDR3 protein: CASSQEGGLLNEQFF

J gene: TRBJ2-3
V gene: TRBV5-5
D gene: TRBD1
clone size: NA
CDR3 DNA: TGTGCCAGCACCCCGGGGACAGTTACGCAGTATTTT
CDR3 protein: CASTPGTVTQYF

J gene: TRBJ2-7
V gene: TRBV7-9
D gene: TRBD2
clone size: NA
CDR3 DNA: TGTGCCAGCAGCCTAGGTTCTAGCGGGAGGGACTACGAGCAGTACTTC
CDR3 protein: CASSLGSSGRDYEQYF

J gene: TRBJ2-7
V gene: TRBV7-9
D gene: NA
clone size: few
CDR3 DNA: TGTGCCAGCAGCTTAGATTCGACATCTAGTTACGAGCAGTACTTC
CDR3 protein: CASSLDSTSSYEQYF

J gene: TRBJ2-7
V gene: TRBV7-6
D gene: NA
clone size: NA
CDR3 DNA: TGTGCCAGCAGCCCAGGAAGGGGCAACCCATACGAGCAGTACTTC
CDR3 protein: CASSPGRGNPYEQYF